The 22 T cell receptor beta chains reported below all come from one sample, sequenced in a study of shared clonotypes between healthy human individuals. Sequencing was performed with immunoSEQ multiplex PCR; in TCRdb, only in-frame clones are kept and a portion is missing. Of about 600,000 clones listed, roughly 98% are singletons. Terminally differentiated effector memory CD45RA+ cells were left out of the naive CD8 fraction, which was CD45RO-negative and positively selected for CCR7. Sequences were obtained from naive CD8+ T cells sorted from blood. All receptors derive from a man aged 25 to 45 in good health.

This clone was picked up one time. The chain links TRBV4-1 to TRBJ2-3; D is perhaps TRBD2 (6 bases). This CDR3 is 15 amino acids long. V gave up 3 bases and J gave up 5 bases, with 15 bases separating them. The germline CDR1 and CDR2 sequences are MGHRA and YSYEKL. The CDR3 protein is CASSHRGDFRDTQYF. CDR3 coding DNA: TGCGCCAGCAGCCACCGTGGGGACTTTCGAGATACGCAGTATTTT.

V and J are TRBV27 and TRBJ1-1; possibly TRBD1 for D (5 bases). V gave up 7 bases and J gave up 0 bases, with 12 bases separating them. Looked up from germline, CDR1 is MNHEY and CDR2 is SMNVEV (reference sequence). The CDR3 covers 14 residues. CDR3 DNA sequence: TGTGCCAGCACTAGGGGCGGAATGAACACTGAAGCTTTCTTT. Protein product: CASTRGGMNTEAFF.

The chain couples TRBV10-3 to TRBJ2-7; D is perhaps TRBD2 (6 bases). V lost 5 bases, J lost 3 bases, and 17 bases lay in between. Germline CDR1 ENHRY, CDR2 SYGVKD. The CDR3 sequence is 15 residues long. CDR3 in amino acids: CAISSGYRGYYEQYF. CDR3 bases: TGTGCCATCAGTAGCGGGTATCGCGGTTACTACGAGCAGTACTTC.

The chain recombines TRBV14 with TRBJ2-1; 10 nucleotides align to TRBD2. The V and J ends lost 1 base and 0 bases, in that order; junction bases with no gene match: 15. CDR1 is SGHDN and CDR2 is FVKESK in the germline V gene. The CDR3 loop spans 21 amino acids. The CDR3 is CASSQGVAGGKLGYSYNEQFF. CDR3 sequence (DNA): TGTGCCAGCAGCCAAGGAGTAGCGGGAGGAAAATTAGGGTACTCCTACAATGAGCAGTTCTTC.

The J gene is TRBJ1-1, the V gene TRBV28, with D uncertain. The CDR3 loop spans 14 amino acids. CDR1 MDHEN and CDR2 SYDVKM come from the germline V gene. V lost 3 bases and J lost 5, with 13 bases in between. The CDR3 here is CASSFGLEGTEAFF. The CDR3 DNA follows: TGTGCCAGCAGTTTCGGCCTAGAGGGTACTGAAGCTTTCTTT.

The rearrangement uses TRBV2 and TRBJ1-1; D might be TRBD1 (5 bases). The V gene's germline CDR1 is SNHLY and CDR2 FYNNEI. With 11 bases removed from V and 4 bases from J, the gap between germline ends came to 11 bases. CDR3 size: 11 residues. The CDR3 spells CAPRVLTEAFF. DNA of the CDR3: TGTGCCCCCAGGGTTCTCACTGAAGCTTTCTTT.

A single count supports this clone. The J gene is TRBJ1-2, the V gene TRBV29-1, with D possibly being TRBD1 (6 bases). V was clipped by 4 bases and J by 7 bases, with 16 bases between them. Per germline, CDR1 SQVTM and CDR2 ANQGSEA. This CDR3 is built from 13 residues. CDR3 residues: CSVGGNRVFGYTF. The CDR3, as DNA: TGCAGCGTTGGAGGAAACAGGGTTTTTGGCTACACCTTC.

The chain employs TRBV27 and TRBJ2-7, with D perhaps matching TRBD1 or TRBD2 (7 bases each). Trimming pared 6 bases from V and 4 bases from J, leaving 16 bases between. Germline CDR1 reads MNHEY; CDR2 reads SMNVEV (reference sequence). CDR3 length: 14 amino acids. The CDR3 spells CASSPQGGLYEQYF. The CDR3 bases are TGTGCCAGCAGCCCCCAGGGGGGGTTATACGAGCAGTACTTC.

The chain uses TRBV14 and TRBJ2-2; D not certain. The V end lost 2 bases, the J end lost 2 bases, and 6 bases lay between the germline ends. Germline values: CDR1 SGHDN, CDR2 FVKESK. The CDR3 has 14 amino acids. The CDR3 spells CASSQWANTGELFF. CDR3 nucleotide sequence: TGTGCCAGCAGCCAATGGGCCAACACCGGGGAGCTGTTTTTT.

This clone has a single count. V usage is TRBV7-9 and J usage is TRBJ2-6; D ambiguous. Looked up from germline, CDR1 is SEHNR and CDR2 is FQNEAQ (reference sequence). V was cut by 0 bases and J by 0 bases, with 3 bases left in between. The CDR3 runs to 15 residues. The CDR3 here is CASSLAHSGANVLTF. For the CDR3, the DNA is TGTGCCAGCAGCTTAGCGCACTCTGGGGCCAACGTCCTGACTTTC.

The J gene is TRBJ2-5, the V gene TRBV6-1; 11 nucleotides align to TRBD2. The V gene end was trimmed by 2 bases and the J gene end by 5 bases; junction bases not matched to a gene: 10. This CDR3 is built from 17 residues. Germline V gene lookup returns CDR1 MNHNS and CDR2 SASEGT. The CDR3 DNA sequence: TGTGCCAGCAGTGAAACGGTAGCGGGAGGGCCTGGGGAGACCCAGTACTTC. Translating gives CASSETVAGGPGETQYF.

V usage is TRBV6-4 and J usage is TRBJ1-5, with D tentatively TRBD1 (5 bases). This CDR3 contains 14 residues. CDR1 and CDR2 (germline): MRHNA, SNTAGT. V lost 7 bases, J lost 6 bases, and 16 bases lay in between. The CDR3 DNA follows: TGTGCCAGCACCGAAGGCAGGGTCCCTCAGCCCCAGCATTTT. It is translated as CASTEGRVPQPQHF.

This chain joins TRBV7-9 and TRBJ2-7, with TRBD2 as a possible D gene (5 bases). Germline V gives CDR1 SEHNR, CDR2 FQNEAQ (reference sequence). V was cut by 5 bases and J by 4 bases, with 9 bases left in between. The CDR3 extends over 12 amino acids. CDR3 residues: CASSVRVYEQYF. CDR3 DNA: TGTGCCAGCAGCGTGAGGGTTTACGAGCAGTACTTC.

This clone was seen a single time. V and J are TRBV4-1 and TRBJ2-3; no clear D gene. Germline V CDR1 and CDR2: MGHRA, YSYEKL. The CDR3 has 15 amino acids. V was pared by 0 bases and J by 1 base, with 8 bases between. In nucleotides, the CDR3 is TGCGCCAGCAGCCAAGATACCGGGCGCACAGATACGCAGTATTTT. Translation: CASSQDTGRTDTQYF.

The chain uses TRBV7-9 and TRBJ2-2; D remains ambiguous. V lost 3 bases to trimming and J lost 1 base, with 6 bases between them. The CDR3 runs to 14 residues. Germline V gene data show CDR1 as SEHNR and CDR2 as FQNEAQ (reference sequence). The CDR3 nucleotides are TGTGCCAGCAGCTTTCCACAGAACACCGGGGAGCTGTTTTTT. It translates to CASSFPQNTGELFF.

The chain combines TRBV20-1 with TRBJ1-1; no firm D call. This CDR3 is built from 11 residues. Trimming removed 7 bases at V and 1 base at J, with 7 bases between. Germline V gene sequence: CDR1 DFQATT, CDR2 SNEGSKA (reference sequence). DNA of the CDR3: TGCAGTGTGACTACGAACACTGAAGCTTTCTTT. This sequence encodes CSVTTNTEAFF.

In this sample, this clone turned up once. The rearrangement joins TRBV7-2 to TRBJ2-1; tentatively, D is TRBD1 or TRBD2 (5 bases each). Germline lookup yields CDR1 SGHTA and CDR2 FQGNSA. Trimming left V 4 bases short and J 3 bases short, with 10 bases between. This CDR3 contains 14 residues. The CDR3 sequence: CASSWRGGYNEQFF. In DNA, the CDR3 is TGTGCCAGCAGCTGGCGTGGGGGCTACAATGAGCAGTTCTTC. The full variable domain, in which reference TRBV7-2 and TRBJ2-1 provide the parts outside the CDR3, is GAGVSQSPSNKVTEKGKDVELRCDPISGHTALYWYRQSLGQGLEFLIYFQGNSAPDKSGLPSDRFSAERTGGSVSTLTIQRTQQEDSAVYLCASSWRGGYNEQFFGPGTRLTVL.

This sequence joins TRBV10-1 and TRBJ2-1; the D is unclear. Deletions cut 1 base from V and 2 bases from J, with 21 bases between. Germline V lookup: CDR1 WNHNN, CDR2 SYGVQD (reference sequence). This CDR3 is 19 amino acids long. The CDR3 loop reads CASSEFKFDRLDTYNEQFF. In nucleotides, the CDR3 is TGCGCCAGCAGTGAGTTTAAGTTTGATAGGCTAGACACCTACAATGAGCAGTTCTTC.

V gene TRBV29-1 combines with J gene TRBJ2-7; 7 bases are shared with TRBD1. With 5 bases clipped from V and 2 bases from J, the junction kept 18 bases outside the gene matches. Looked up from germline, CDR1 is SQVTM and CDR2 is ANQGSEA. The CDR3 length is 17 residues. CDR3 sequence: CSVINLNADRRTYEQYF. The CDR3 bases are TGCAGCGTTATCAACCTCAACGCGGACAGGAGAACCTACGAGCAGTACTTC.

V gene TRBV7-8 combines with J gene TRBJ2-1, with D uncertain. The ends were cut back, 1 base at V and 12 bases at J, with 7 bases in the middle. The CDR3 totals 11 residues. From germline, CDR1 is SGHVS and CDR2 FQNEAQ. The CDR3 region is CASSLGSLQFF. In DNA, the CDR3 is TGTGCCAGCAGCTTAGGCAGTCTGCAGTTCTTC.

J is TRBJ2-2 and V is TRBV6-6; D unresolved. V was cut by 7 bases and J by 0 bases, with 9 bases left in between. Germline V CDR1 and CDR2: MNHNY, SVGAGI (reference sequence). CDR3 length equals 14 residues. The CDR3 DNA is TGTGCCAGCAACTTACGTGCGAACACCGGGGAGCTGTTTTTT. Translation: CASNLRANTGELFF.

The chain joins TRBV11-3 to TRBJ1-4, with TRBD1 matching over 9 bases. The V gene's germline CDR1 is SGHNT and CDR2 YENEEA. There are 16 residues in the CDR3. V gave up 4 bases and J gave up 8 bases; unmatched junction bases: 11. CDR3 region: CASSYYRTGGNEKLFF. The CDR3 nucleotides are TGTGCCAGCAGCTACTACAGAACAGGGGGCAACGAAAAACTGTTTTTT.